The present T cell receptor beta chain was sequenced within a study of vaccination and CD4 T cells after COVID-19. Study-level information: Convalescent patients were SARS-CoV-2 positive by nasal swab PCR; nine mild, one severe. Cultures acting as controls obtained a CEFX pool, an HIV-1 Nef pool, or no peptide.

The Oncomine TCR Beta short-read assay sequenced DNA from cultured CD4+ T cells. MiXCR, run by TCRdb on the PCR reads, gives a single entry per CDR3 protein. The sample shows 10,000 to 15,000 distinct CDR3 sequences, roughly half of them seen only once. Germline CDR1 is LNHNV and CDR2 is YYDKDF (reference sequence). There are 17 residues in the CDR3. V was cut by 0 bases and J by 1 base, with 15 bases left in between. Treatment specified: roughly 10-day PBMC culture with coronavirus spike peptide pools or control peptides (ViraFEST assay). Notes on this clonotype: Its matching antigen is unknown.

Sequenced sample: CD4+ T cells from blood, cultured in vitro. This TCR was recovered from a human donor who had recovered from COVID-19. This rearrangement joins TRBV15 to TRBJ1-1, with D unclear. The CDR3 DNA follows: TGTGCCACCAGCAGAGATCGGTGGGAGGGTCAGAACACTGAAGCTTTCTTT. Amino acids: CATSRDRWEGQNTEAFF.